The clone carrying this T cell receptor (beta chain) was seen ten or more times. Its antigen is currently unknown. The entry originates in a study of CD8 T cells in ankylosing spondylitis. This CDR3 contains 14 residues. Germline V lookup: CDR1 LNHNV, CDR2 YYDKDF (reference sequence). The germline V and J ends were trimmed by 3 bases and 5 bases, with 14 bases remaining between them. Points from the study as a whole: Previous work reported some of these motif variants in the synovial fluid and blood of reactive arthritis.

For TCR beta, libraries came from quantitative 5'-RACE with molecular barcodes. TCRdb called the 5' RACE reads again in MiXCR, with one record for every CDR3 protein. In the table there are around 150,000 distinct CDR3 sequences, around 7.9% of which are singletons. This rearrangement joins TRBV15 to TRBJ2-7; the D gene is possibly TRBD1 (5 bases). Sample: blood, either unsorted or a sorted T cell fraction (not recorded which). The clonotype comes from a female donor with ankylosing spondylitis or in good health (not recorded which). CDR3 residues: CATSSQGYYHEQYF. CDR3 nucleotides: TGTGCCACCAGCAGTCAGGGATACTACCACGAGCAGTACTTC.